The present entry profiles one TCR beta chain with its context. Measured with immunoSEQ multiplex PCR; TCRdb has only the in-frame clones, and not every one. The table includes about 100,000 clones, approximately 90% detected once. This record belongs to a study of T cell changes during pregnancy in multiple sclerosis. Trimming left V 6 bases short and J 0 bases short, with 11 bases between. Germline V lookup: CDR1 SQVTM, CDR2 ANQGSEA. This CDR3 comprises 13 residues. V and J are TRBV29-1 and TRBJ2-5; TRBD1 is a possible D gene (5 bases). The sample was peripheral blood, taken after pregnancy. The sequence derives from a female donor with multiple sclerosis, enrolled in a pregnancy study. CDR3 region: CSVARQYQETQYF. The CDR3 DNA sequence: TGCAGCGTGGCTAGACAGTACCAAGAGACCCAGTACTTC.